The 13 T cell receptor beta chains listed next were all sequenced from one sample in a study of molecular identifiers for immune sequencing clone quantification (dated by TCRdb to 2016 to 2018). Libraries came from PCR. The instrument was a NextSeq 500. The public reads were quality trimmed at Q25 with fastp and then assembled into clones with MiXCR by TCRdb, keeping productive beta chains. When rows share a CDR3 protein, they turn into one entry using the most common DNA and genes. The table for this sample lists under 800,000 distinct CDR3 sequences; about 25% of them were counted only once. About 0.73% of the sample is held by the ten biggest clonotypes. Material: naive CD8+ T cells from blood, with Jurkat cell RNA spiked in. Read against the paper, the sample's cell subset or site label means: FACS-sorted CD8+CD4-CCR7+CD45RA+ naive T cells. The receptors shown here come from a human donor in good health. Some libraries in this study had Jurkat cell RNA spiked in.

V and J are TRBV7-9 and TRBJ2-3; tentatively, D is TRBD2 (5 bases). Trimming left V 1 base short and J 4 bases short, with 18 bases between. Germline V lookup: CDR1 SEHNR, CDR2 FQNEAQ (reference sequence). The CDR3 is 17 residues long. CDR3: CASSLGWAGEGADTQYF. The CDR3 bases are TGTGCCAGCAGCTTAGGTTGGGCCGGGGAAGGAGCAGATACGCAGTATTTT.

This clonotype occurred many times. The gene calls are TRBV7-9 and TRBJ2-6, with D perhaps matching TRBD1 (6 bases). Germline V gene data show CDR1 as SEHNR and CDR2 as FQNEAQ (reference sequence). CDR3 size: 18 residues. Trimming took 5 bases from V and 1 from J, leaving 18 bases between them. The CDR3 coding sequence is TGTGCCAGCAGCAACCCTGACAGGCCCTTTTCTGGGGCCAACGTCCTGACTTTC. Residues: CASSNPDRPFSGANVLTF.

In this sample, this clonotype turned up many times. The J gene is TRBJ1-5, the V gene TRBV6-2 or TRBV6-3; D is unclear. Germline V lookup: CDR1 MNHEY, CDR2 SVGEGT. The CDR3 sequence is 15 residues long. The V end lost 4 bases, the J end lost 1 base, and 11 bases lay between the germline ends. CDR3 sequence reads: CASSFGSGSNQPQHF. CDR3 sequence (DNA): TGTGCCAGCAGTTTCGGGTCGGGAAGCAATCAGCCCCAGCATTTT.

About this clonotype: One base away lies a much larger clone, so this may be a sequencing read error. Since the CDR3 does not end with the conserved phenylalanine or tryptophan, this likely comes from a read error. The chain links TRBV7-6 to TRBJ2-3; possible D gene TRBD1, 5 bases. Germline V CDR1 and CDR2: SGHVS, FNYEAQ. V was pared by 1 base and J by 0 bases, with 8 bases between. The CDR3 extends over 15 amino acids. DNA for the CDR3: TGTGCCAGCAGCTTAGGACAGTTTAGCACAGATACGCAGTATCTT. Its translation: CASSLGQFSTDTQYL.

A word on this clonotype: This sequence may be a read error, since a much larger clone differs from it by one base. This CDR3 reads CASNVGTTNTGELFF. The CDR3 DNA follows: TGTGCCAGCAACGTGGGGACGACGAACACCGGGGAGCTGTTTTTT. V and J are TRBV9 and TRBJ2-2; D may match TRBD1 or TRBD2 (5 bases each). Germline V CDR1 and CDR2: SGDLS, YYNGEE. The CDR3 runs 15 residues. The V end was cut by 6 bases, the J end by 0 bases, with 12 bases between.

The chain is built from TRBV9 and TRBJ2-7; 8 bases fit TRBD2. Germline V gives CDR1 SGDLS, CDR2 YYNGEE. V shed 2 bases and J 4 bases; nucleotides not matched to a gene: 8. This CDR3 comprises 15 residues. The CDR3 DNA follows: TGTGCCAGCAGCGTCGAAGCGGGGGCCACTTACGAGCAGTACTTC. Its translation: CASSVEAGATYEQYF.

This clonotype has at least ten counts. CDR3 DNA: TGTGCCAGCAGCTTGCCCCTGACAGACCAAGAGACCCAGTACTTC. Protein: CASSLPLTDQETQYF. The chain has TRBV5-6 and TRBJ2-5; the D gene is possibly TRBD1 (5 bases). The CDR3 loop spans 15 amino acids. CDR1 and CDR2 from the germline V gene are SGHDT and YYEEEE. V was trimmed by 1 base and J by 0 bases, leaving 10 bases between them.

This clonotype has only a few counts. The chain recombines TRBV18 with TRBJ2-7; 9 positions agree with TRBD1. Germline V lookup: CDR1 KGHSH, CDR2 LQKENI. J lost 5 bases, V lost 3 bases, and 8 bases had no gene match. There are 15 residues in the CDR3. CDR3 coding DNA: TGTGCCAGCTCACCGCCGGGACAGGGTATCAACGAGCAGTACTTC. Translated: CASSPPGQGINEQYF.

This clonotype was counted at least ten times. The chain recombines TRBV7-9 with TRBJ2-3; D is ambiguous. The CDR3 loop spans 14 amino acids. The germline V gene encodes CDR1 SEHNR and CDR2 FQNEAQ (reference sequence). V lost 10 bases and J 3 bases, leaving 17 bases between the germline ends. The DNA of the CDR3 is TGTGCCACCCCAGGAGCAGGTGTAACAGATACGCAGTATTTT. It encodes CATPGAGVTDTQYF.

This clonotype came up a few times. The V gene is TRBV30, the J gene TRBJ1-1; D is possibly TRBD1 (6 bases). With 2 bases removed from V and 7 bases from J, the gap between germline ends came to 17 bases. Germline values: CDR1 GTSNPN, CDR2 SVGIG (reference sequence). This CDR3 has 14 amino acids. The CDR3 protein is CAWSRVNRAVEAFF. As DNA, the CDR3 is TGTGCCTGGAGTAGGGTTAACAGGGCAGTTGAAGCTTTCTTT.

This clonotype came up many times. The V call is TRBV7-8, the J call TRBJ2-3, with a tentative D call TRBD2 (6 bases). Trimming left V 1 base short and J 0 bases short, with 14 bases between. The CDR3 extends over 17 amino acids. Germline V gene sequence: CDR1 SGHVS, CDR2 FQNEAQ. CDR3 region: CASSLVLGGTSTDTQYF. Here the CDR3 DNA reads TGTGCCAGCAGCTTAGTGCTCGGAGGGACTAGCACAGATACGCAGTATTTT.

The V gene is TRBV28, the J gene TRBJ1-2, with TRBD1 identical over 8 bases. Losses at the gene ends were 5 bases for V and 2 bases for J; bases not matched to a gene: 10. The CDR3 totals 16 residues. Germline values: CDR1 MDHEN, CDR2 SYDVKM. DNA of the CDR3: TGTGCCAGCAGTCTCGCCCCAGACAGGGGAAACTATGGCTACACCTTC. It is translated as CASSLAPDRGNYGYTF.

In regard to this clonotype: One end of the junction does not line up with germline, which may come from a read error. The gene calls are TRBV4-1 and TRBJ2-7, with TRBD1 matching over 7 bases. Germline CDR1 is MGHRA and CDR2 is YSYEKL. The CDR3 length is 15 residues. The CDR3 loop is CASSPQARGPYEQYF. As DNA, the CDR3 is TGCGCCAGCAGCCCTCAGGCAAGGGGGCCCTACGAGCAATACTTC.